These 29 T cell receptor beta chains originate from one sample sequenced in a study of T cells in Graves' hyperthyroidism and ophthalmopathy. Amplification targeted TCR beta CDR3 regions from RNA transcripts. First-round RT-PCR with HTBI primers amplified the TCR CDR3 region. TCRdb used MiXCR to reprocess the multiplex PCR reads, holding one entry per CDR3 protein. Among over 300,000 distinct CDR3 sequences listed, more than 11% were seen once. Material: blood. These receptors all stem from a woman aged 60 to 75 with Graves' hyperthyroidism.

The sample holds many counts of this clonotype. CDR3 loop: CASSQRDGPEAFF. CDR3 nucleotides: TGTGCCAGCAGCCAAAGGGACGGCCCTGAAGCTTTCTTT. The V and J genes are TRBV14 and TRBJ1-1; maybe TRBD1 (5 bases). The CDR3 runs to 13 residues. The germline gives CDR1 SGHDN, CDR2 FVKESK. V was cut by 2 bases and J by 6 bases, with 10 bases left in between.

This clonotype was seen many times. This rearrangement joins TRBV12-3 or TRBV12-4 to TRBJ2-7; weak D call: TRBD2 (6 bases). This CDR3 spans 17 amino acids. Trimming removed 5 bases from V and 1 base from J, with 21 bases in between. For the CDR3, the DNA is TGTGCCAGCAGTCCTATAGCGCTTGGAGGGGAGTCCTACGAGCAGTACTTC. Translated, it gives CASSPIALGGESYEQYF.

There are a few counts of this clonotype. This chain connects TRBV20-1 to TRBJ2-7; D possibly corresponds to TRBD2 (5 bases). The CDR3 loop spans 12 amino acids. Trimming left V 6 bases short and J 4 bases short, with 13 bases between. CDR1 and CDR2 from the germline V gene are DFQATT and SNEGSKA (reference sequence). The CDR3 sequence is CSARPTGYEQYF. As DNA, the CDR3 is TGCAGTGCCCGCCCGACGGGATACGAGCAGTACTTC.

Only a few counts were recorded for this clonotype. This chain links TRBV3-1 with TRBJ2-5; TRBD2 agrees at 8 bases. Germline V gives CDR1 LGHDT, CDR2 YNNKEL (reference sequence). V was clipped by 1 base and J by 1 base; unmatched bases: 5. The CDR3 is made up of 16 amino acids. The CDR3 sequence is CASSQVLLAVQETQYF. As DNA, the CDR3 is TGTGCCAGCAGCCAAGTCCTACTAGCGGTCCAAGAGACCCAGTACTTC.

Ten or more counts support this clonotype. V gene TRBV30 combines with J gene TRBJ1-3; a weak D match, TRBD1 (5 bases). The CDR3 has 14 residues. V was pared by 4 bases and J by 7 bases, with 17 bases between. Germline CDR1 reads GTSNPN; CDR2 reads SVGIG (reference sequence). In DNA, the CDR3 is TGTGCCTGGAAGCGGGGCGAATCGGGGAACACCATATATTTT. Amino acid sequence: CAWKRGESGNTIYF.

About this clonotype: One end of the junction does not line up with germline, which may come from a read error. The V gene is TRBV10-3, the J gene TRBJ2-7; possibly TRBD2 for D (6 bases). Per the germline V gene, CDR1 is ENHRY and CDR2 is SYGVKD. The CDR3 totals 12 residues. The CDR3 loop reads CAIKGLSGGQHF. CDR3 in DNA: TGTGCCATCAAGGGACTTTCCGGAGGGCAGCACTTC.

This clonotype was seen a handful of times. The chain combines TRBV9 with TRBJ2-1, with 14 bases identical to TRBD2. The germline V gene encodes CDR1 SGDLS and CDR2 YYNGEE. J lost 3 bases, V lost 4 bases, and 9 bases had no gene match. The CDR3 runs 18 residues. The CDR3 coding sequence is TGTGCCAGCAGCTTCTACAAGGGACTAGCGGGAGTCTACAATGAGCAGTTCTTC. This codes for CASSFYKGLAGVYNEQFF.

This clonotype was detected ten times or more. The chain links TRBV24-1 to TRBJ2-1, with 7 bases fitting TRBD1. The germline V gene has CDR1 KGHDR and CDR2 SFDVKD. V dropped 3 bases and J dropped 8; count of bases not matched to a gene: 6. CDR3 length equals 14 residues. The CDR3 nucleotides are TGTGCCACCAGTGATGCGACAGGGTCGGATGAGCAGTTCTTC. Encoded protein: CATSDATGSDEQFF.

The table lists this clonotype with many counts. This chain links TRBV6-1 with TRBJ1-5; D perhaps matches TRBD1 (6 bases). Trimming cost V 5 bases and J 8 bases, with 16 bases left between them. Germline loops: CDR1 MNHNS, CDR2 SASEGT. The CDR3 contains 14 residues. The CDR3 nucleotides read TGTGCCAGCAGTTCGGACAGAATACGGGAGCCCCAGCATTTT. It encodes CASSSDRIREPQHF.

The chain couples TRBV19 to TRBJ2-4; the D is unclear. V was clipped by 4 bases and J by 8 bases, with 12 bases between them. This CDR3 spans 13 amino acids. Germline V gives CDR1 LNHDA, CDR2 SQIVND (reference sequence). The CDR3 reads CASSKVRGYIQYF. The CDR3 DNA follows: TGTGCCAGTAGTAAGGTACGAGGATACATTCAGTACTTC. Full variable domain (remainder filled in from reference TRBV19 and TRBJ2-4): DGGITQSPKYLFRKEGQNVTLSCEQNLNHDAMYWYRQDPGQGLRLIYYSQIVNDFQKGDIAEGYSVSREKKESFPLTVTSAQKNPTAFYLCASSKVRGYIQYFGAGTRLSVL.

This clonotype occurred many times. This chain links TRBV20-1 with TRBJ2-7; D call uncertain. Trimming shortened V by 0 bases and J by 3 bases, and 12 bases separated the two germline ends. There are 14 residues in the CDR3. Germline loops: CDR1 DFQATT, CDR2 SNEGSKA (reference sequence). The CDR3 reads CSARDRVSGYEQYF. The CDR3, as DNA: TGCAGTGCTAGAGATAGGGTCTCGGGCTACGAGCAGTACTTC.

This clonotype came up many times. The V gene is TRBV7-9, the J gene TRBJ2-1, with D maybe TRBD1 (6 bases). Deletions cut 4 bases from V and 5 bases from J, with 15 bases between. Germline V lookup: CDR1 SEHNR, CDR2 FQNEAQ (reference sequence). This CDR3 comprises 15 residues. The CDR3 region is CASSSTGTWDNEQFF. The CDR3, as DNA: TGTGCCAGCAGCTCAACCGGGACATGGGACAATGAGCAGTTCTTC.

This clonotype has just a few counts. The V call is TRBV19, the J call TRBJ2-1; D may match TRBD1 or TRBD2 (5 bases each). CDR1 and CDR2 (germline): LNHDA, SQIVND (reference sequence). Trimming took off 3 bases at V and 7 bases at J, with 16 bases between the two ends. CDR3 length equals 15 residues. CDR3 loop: CASSMTGTGWNEQFF. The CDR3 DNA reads TGTGCCAGTAGTATGACTGGGACGGGGTGGAATGAGCAGTTCTTC.

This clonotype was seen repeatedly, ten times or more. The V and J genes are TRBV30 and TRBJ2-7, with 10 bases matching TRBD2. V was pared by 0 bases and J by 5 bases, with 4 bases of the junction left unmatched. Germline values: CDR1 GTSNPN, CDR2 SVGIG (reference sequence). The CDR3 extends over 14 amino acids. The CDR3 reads CAWSVGLAGDEQYF. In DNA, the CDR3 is TGTGCCTGGAGTGTAGGTCTAGCGGGAGACGAGCAGTACTTC.

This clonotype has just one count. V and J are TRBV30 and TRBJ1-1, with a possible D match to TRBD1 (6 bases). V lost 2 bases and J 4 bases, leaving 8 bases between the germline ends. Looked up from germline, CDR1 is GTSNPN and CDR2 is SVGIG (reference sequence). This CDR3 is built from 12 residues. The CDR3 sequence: CAWSRGVTEAFF. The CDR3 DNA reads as TGTGCCTGGAGTAGGGGGGTCACTGAAGCTTTCTTT.

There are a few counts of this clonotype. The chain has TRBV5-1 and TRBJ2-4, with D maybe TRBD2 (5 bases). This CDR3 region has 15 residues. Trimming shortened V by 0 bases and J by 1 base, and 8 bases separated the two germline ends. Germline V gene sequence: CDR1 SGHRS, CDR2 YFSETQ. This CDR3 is CASSLERRAKNIQYF. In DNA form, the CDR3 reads TGCGCCAGCAGCTTGGAGCGGAGGGCCAAAAACATTCAGTACTTC.

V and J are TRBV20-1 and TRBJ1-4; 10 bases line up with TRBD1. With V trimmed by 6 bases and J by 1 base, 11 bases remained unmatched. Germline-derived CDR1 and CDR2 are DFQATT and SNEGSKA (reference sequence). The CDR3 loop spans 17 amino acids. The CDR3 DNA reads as TGCAGTGCCAAGAGTGGGACAGGGGACCGAACTAATGAAAAACTGTTTTTT. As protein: CSAKSGTGDRTNEKLFF.

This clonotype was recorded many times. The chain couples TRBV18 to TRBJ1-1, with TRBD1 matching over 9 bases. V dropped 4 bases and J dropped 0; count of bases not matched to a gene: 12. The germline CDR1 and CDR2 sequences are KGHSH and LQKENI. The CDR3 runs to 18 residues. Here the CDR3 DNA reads TGTGCCAGCTCACGCGCCCCCGGGACAGGGAGCATGAACACTGAAGCTTTCTTT. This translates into CASSRAPGTGSMNTEAFF.

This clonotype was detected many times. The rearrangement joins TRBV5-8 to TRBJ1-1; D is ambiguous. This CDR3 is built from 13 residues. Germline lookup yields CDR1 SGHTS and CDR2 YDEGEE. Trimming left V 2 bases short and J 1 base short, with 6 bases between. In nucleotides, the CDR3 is TGTGCCAGCAGCTTTAACGGGAACACTGAAGCTTTCTTT. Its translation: CASSFNGNTEAFF.

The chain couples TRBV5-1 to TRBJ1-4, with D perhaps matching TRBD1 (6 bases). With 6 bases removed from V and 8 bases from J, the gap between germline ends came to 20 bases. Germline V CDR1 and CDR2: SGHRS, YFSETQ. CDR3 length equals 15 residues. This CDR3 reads CASTMGLDRGEKLFF. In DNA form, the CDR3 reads TGCGCCAGCACCATGGGACTGGACAGAGGAGAAAAACTGTTTTTT.

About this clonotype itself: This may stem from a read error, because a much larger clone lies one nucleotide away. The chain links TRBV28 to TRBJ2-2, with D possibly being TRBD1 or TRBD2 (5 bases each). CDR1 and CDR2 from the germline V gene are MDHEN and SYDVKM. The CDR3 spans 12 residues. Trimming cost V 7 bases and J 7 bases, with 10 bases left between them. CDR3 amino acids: CASMGVFGELFF. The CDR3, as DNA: TGTGCCAGCATGGGGGTATTCGGGGAGCTGTTTTTT.

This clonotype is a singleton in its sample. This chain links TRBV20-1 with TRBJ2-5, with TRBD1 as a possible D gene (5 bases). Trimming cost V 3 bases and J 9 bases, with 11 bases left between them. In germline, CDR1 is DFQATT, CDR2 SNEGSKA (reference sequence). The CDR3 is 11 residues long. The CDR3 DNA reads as TGCAGTGCTAGGGGGCAGGGTTCCCAGTACTTC. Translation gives CSARGQGSQYF.

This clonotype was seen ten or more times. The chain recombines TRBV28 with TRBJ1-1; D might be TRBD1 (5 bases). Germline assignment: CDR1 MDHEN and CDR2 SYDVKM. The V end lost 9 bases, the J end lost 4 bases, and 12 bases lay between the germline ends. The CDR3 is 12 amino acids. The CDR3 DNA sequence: TGTGCCAGTGGCGGGGGAGTCACTGAAGCTTTCTTT. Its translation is CASGGGVTEAFF.

The CDR3 bases are TGTGCCAGCAGCTTAGCCGGGTTTGGGGGGCTCTGGTCTGGGGCCAACGTCCTGACTTTC. Protein sequence: CASSLAGFGGLWSGANVLTF. The chain is built from TRBV11-3 and TRBJ2-6; D possibly uses TRBD1 or TRBD2 (6 bases each). CDR1 and CDR2 from the germline V gene are SGHNT and YENEEA. V lost 1 base and J lost 1, with 20 bases in between. The CDR3 is made up of 20 amino acids.

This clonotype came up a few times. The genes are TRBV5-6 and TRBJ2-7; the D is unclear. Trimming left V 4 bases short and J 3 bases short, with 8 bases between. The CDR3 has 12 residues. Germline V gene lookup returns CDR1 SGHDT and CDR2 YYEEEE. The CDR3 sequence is CASSQINYEQYF. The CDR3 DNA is TGTGCCAGCAGCCAGATTAACTACGAGCAGTACTTC.

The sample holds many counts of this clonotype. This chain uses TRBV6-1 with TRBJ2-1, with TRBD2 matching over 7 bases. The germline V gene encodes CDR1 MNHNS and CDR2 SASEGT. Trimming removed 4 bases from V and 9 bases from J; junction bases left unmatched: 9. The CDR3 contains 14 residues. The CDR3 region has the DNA TGTGCCAGCAGTGTAGGCGGGAGAATGCGTGAGCAGTTCTTC. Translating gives CASSVGGRMREQFF.

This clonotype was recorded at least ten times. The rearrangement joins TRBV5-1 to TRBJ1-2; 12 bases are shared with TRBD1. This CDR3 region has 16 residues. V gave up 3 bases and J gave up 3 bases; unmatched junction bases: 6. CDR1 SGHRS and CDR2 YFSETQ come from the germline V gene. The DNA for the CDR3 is TGCGCCAGCAGCTCGGGACAGGGGGCCGAGGACTATGGCTACACCTTC. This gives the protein CASSSGQGAEDYGYTF.

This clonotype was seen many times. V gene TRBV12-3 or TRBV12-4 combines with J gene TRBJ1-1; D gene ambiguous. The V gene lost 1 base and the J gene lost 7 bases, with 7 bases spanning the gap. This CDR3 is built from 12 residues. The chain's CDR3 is CASSLDSLEAFF. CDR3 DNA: TGTGCCAGCAGTTTAGATAGCCTTGAAGCTTTCTTT.

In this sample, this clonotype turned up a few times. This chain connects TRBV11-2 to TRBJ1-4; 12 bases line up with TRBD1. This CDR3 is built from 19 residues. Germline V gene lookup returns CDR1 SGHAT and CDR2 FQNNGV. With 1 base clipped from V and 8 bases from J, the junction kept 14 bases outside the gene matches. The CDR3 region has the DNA TGTGCCAGCAGCTTAGCCAACGGAAGGGACAGGGGGCTTCGGGAAAAACTGTTTTTT. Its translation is CASSLANGRDRGLREKLFF.